Here is one T cell receptor (beta chain) with its context. The target antigen is unknown. These data are taken from a study of shared clonotypes between healthy human individuals. For the study at large: There were three CD4 naive, three CD4 memory, two CD8 naive and one CD8 memory plates per donor.

Whole-study findings and limits: The generation probabilities recorded for non-shared clonotypes fell below those of clonotypes shared by all four donors.

The protocol was immunoSEQ multiplex PCR, while the TCRdb copy is restricted to in-frame clones and leaves out a portion. The table records around 1.9 million clones, under 95% of them present only once. CD45RO-negative, CCR7-selected cells formed the naive CD8 fraction, which excluded terminally differentiated effector memory CD45RA+ cells. All donors were healthy HIV-negative adults lacking recent acute infections or vaccinations. Only Caucasian adults living in Nashville, Tennessee made up the donor group. In germline, CDR1 is LNHDA, CDR2 SQIVND (reference sequence). V was clipped by 3 bases and J by 6 bases; unmatched bases: 6. CDR3 length: 15 amino acids.

The sample consisted of naive CD8+ T cells from PBMCs. The chain combines TRBV19 with TRBJ2-1; 9 positions agree with TRBD2. The TCR was taken from a man aged 18 to 30 in good health. Some clones in this sample may be carry-over from other donors' samples. The CDR3 spells CASSIKGLAFNEQFF. CDR3 nucleotide sequence: TGTGCCAGTAGTATTAAGGGACTAGCTTTCAATGAGCAGTTCTTC.